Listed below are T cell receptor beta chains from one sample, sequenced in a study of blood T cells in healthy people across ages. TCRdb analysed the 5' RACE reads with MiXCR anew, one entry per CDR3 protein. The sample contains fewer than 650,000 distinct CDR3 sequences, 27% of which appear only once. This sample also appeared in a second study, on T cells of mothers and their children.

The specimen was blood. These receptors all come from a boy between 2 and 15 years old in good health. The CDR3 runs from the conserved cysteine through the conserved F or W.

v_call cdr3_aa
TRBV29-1 CSVTVGRHTEAFF
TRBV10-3 CAISRTGTGDSPLHF
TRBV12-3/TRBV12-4 CASSLGRGGINEQFF
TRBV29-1 CSVGRDPVPIEQYF
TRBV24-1 CATSDQTSTDTQYF
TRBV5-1 CASSLTSGGSNEQFF
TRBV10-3 CAVTEGARSDTQYF
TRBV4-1 CASSLSNTGELFF
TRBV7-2 CASSLSTEAFF
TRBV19 CASSPEDQPQHF
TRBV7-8 CASSLSVGGSGYGYTF
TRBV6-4 CASSEDQGETQYF
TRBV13 CASSLRLAGGTDTQYF
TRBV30 CAWDRAAKNIQYF
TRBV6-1 CASDRKNIQYF
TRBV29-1 CSVVEGAPYNEQFF
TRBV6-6 CASSYSTDWANF
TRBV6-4 CASSDSSGSGNEQFF
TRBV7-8 CASSGGLALTGELFF
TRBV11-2 CASSLVGQVLGGYTF
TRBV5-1 CASSLVVGGDTQYF
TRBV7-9 CASSSLRGGNSPLHF
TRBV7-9 CASSGRVNTIYF
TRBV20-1 CSASGGGTKNIQYF
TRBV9 CASSVEGQGYGVQFF
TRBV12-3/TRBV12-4 CASRRTGVNYGYTF
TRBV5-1 CASSLAGTGNYGYTF